This T cell receptor beta chain emerged from a study of T and B cells in COVID-19 patients (dated by TCRdb to between 2020 and 2021). Looking at the study overall: In this study, adaptive immunity was profiled in COVID-19 patients who either had active infection or had recovered, using TRB and IGH repertoire sequencing of peripheral blood. Because samples were available both during active disease and after recovery, a couple of patients were counted in both the recovered and the active cohorts. In the active-infection cohort, about 90% of the roughly 20 patients had comorbidities linked to unfavorable COVID-19 outcome. The recovered cohort included some 18 patients who contributed 20 to 25 samples, and most of those patients had mild to moderate COVID-19 that was managed on an outpatient basis. Up to roughly 10 follow-up blood samples were collected per patient, with some samples spanning different disease stages in the same individual. An age-matched reference group of 39 healthy donors negative for COVID-19 antibodies served as the comparison for repertoire analyses. A median age of approximately 34 years was recorded in the recovered cohort versus around 67 years in the active-infection cohort. The repository of TCR and BCR sequences included more than 55 time points from more than 35 patients, and more than 7 million TCR sequences were analysed. Critical illness requiring mechanical ventilation or ECMO was present in about 55% of the 20 patients in the active-infection cohort.

The instrument was an Illumina MiSeq. Multiplex PCR with BIOMED2 TRB-A/B primer pools was used to amplify the TRB rearrangements. Illumina-compatible adapters and 7-nucleotide sample barcodes were attached to the amplicons in two consecutive PCRs. All library PCRs used Phusion HS II polymerase. Amplicons were gel-purified with the NucleoSpin Gel and PCR Clean-up kit, quantified on Qubit, and pooled at about 4 nM. Amplicon pool quality was checked on an Agilent 2100 Bioanalyzer before Illumina next-generation sequencing. The original methods were these. TRB rearrangements were annotated with MiXCR 3.0.8 using the default MiXCR reference library. Non-productive reads and sequences with fewer than 2 reads were removed, and every unique CDR3 nucleotide sequence was treated as one clone. R 3.5.1 was used to calculate clonality, diversity, richness and V-J gene usage. GLIPH2 was used to cluster TCRs by CDR3 similarity, and OLGA was used to calculate generation probabilities. GLIPH2 clusters were kept only if they contained at least four unique TCR clonotypes found in at least three individuals. The raw public data were reprocessed by TCRdb itself: fastp quality trimming at Q25, MiXCR clonotype calling, in-frame beta chains only. Rows with a matching CDR3 protein are joined into one entry that keeps the most common DNA and genes. The V and J calls and clone size come from TCRdb's table, not from the authors' own analysis. The sample table holds 20,000 or so distinct CDR3 sequences, of which more than 30% were seen once. Around 2.1% of the sample is in the top ten clones.

Including cysteine and phenylalanine, the CDR3 has 15 amino acids. Only the CDR3 DNA is retained, 45 bases long and in frame from the first base. Trimming at the junction amounts to 1 base on V and 3 bases on J, and the germline ends lie 14 bases apart. CDR1 and CDR2 (GTSNPN, SVGIG) derive from the germline V gene (reference sequence). With respect to this clonotype: The antigen it recognizes is unknown. Base qualities are not provided; no much larger clone lies one nucleotide away.

TRB repertoires were amplified from about 260-540 ng of genomic DNA extracted from blood. General findings and caveats noted by the study authors: A total of roughly 2,300 TCR clusters were exclusive to the recovered cohort, and 25 to 40 of those clusters were low-pGen clusters. During active COVID-19 the TRB repertoires were highly clonal, but at recovery diversity and richness rose above the levels seen in healthy donors. The reported TCR clusters were stated to require prospective validation before clinical use. Specific T cell subsets (CD4+/Treg/CD8+) and sorted SARS-CoV-2-responsive or tetramer+ T cells had not yet been sequenced, and these experiments were ongoing. Patients with COVID-19 were reported to show strongly skewed TRBV/TRBJ gene usage. Few blood samples were available from mildly ill patients while symptoms were present or from severe cases at early time points. The cohort was considered too small to assess HLA contributions to COVID-19 susceptibility or severity.

The clonotype was recovered from a human donor who had recovered from COVID-19. Rearrangement joined TRBV30 to TRBJ2-3; tentative D gene TRBD2, with 6 bases matching. Sequences were obtained from blood. The nucleotide sequence is given as TGTGCCTGGAGTGGGGGACTTCACAATACAGATACGCAGTATTTT. It codes for CAWSGGLHNTDTQYF.